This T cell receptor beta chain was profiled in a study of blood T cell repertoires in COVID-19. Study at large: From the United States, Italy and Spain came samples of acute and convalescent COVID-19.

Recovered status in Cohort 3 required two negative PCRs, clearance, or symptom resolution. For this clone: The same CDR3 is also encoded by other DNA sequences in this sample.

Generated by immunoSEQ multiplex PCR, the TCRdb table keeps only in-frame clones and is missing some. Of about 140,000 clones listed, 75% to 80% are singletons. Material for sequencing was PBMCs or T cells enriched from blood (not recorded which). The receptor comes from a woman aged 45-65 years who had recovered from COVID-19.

CDR3 nucleotide sequence: TGTGCCAGCAGTCCCGGGACTAGCGGTACCTACGAGCAGTACTTC. Residues: CASSPGTSGTYEQYF. V gene TRBV5-4 combines with J gene TRBJ2-7, with 11 nucleotides matching TRBD2. The CDR3 contains 15 residues. Trimming took 5 bases from V and 2 from J; bases not matched to a gene: 6. Germline V gene sequence: CDR1 SGHNT, CDR2 YYREEE (reference sequence).